Listed below are T cell receptor beta chains from one sample, sequenced in a study of graft-versus-host responses after intestinal transplantation. Some clones are missing from TCRdb's copy, which holds only in-frame ones; the method was immunoSEQ multiplex PCR. The table shows about 70,000 clones, with 90% occurring only once. The antigens for these receptors are not known. The material sequenced was unstimulated CD8+ T cells sorted from spleen or lymph node cells, taken before intestinal transplant. Receptor source: a human donor who received an intestinal transplant. Both conserved end residues are part of each CDR3. Clone size is shown for a subset of rows, as once, few, many or a class of expanded clone.

size: .
J: TRBJ2-3
length: 16
V: TRBV10-1
CDR3: CASSETQGGSTDTQYF

size: .
J: TRBJ1-1
length: 14
V: TRBV27
CDR3: CASTTTGGGTEAFF

size: .
J: TRBJ2-2
length: 12
V: TRBV6-1
CDR3: CASSTGGGELFF

size: .
J: TRBJ2-5
length: 13
V: TRBV13
CDR3: CASSLASAGTQYF

size: .
J: TRBJ2-3
length: 14
V: TRBV7-7
CDR3: CASAEAISTDTQYF

size: .
J: TRBJ2-5
length: 13
V: TRBV13
CDR3: CASSSGELETQYF

size: .
J: TRBJ2-2
length: 13
V: TRBV4-1
CDR3: CASSQRETGELFF

size: .
J: TRBJ1-1
length: 16
V: TRBV14
CDR3: CASSHGRQGWGTEAFF

size: few
J: TRBJ2-2
length: 16
V: TRBV9
CDR3: CASSAQGAPNTGELFF

size: .
J: TRBJ1-2
length: 17
V: TRBV5-6
CDR3: CASSSRGGGEFNYGYTF

size: .
J: TRBJ1-1
length: 15
V: TRBV19
CDR3: CASSPSDGGNTEAFF

size: .
J: TRBJ2-3
length: 19
V: TRBV19
CDR3: CASSPPGLAGADRSDTQYF

size: .
J: TRBJ2-5
length: 13
V: TRBV6-1
CDR3: CASMGADQETQYF

size: few
J: TRBJ1-5
length: 14
V: TRBV6-5
CDR3: CASSYSGPNQPQHF

size: once
J: TRBJ2-7
length: 12
V: TRBV2
CDR3: CASSEERYEQYF

size: .
J: TRBJ2-7
length: 15
V: TRBV2
CDR3: CASSEGAGASYEQYF

size: .
J: TRBJ2-7
length: 13
V: TRBV14
CDR3: CASSQGAALNRYF

size: .
J: TRBJ2-3
length: 17
V: TRBV13
CDR3: CASSLPTGEVGSDTQYF

size: few
J: TRBJ2-1
length: 15
V: TRBV28
CDR3: CASSLGSPGTGEQFF

size: .
J: TRBJ2-5
length: 12
V: TRBV2
CDR3: CASSEYWETQYF

size: few
J: TRBJ2-3
length: 15
V: TRBV5-8
CDR3: CASSLGQLPADTQYF

size: .
J: TRBJ2-7
length: 15
V: TRBV6-5
CDR3: CASSQYGGGFYEQYF

size: .
J: TRBJ1-5
length: 20
V: TRBV7-8
CDR3: CASSFNVLVVREGTDQPQHF